This TCR beta chain derives from a study of CD8 T cells in ankylosing spondylitis. This clonotype was counted many times. Its antigen is still unknown. Whole-study results and caveats: A TCR beta motif made of 7 to 9 highly homologous variants seemed typical of ankylosing spondylitis blood. Earlier studies detected some motif variants in reactive arthritis synovial fluid and blood. As reported, disease-linked clones showed significant enrichment in matched ankylosing spondylitis synovial fluid. Relatively scarce in peripheral blood, disease-linked clones were CD8+.

The CDR3 runs 12 residues. Per germline, CDR1 DFQATT and CDR2 SNEGSKA (reference sequence). V lost 5 bases, J lost 0 bases, and 5 bases lay in between. For TCR beta, libraries came from quantitative 5'-RACE with molecular barcodes. TCRdb used MiXCR to reprocess the 5' RACE reads, holding one entry per CDR3 protein. This table holds some 800,000 distinct CDR3 sequences, about 10% found once. This TCR was recovered from a male donor with ankylosing spondylitis. Material: blood, either unsorted or a sorted T cell fraction (not recorded which). The genes are TRBV20-1 and TRBJ2-1; D is undetermined. The CDR3: CSALRSYNEQFF. The CDR3 region has the DNA TGCAGTGCTCTACGCTCCTACAATGAGCAGTTCTTC.